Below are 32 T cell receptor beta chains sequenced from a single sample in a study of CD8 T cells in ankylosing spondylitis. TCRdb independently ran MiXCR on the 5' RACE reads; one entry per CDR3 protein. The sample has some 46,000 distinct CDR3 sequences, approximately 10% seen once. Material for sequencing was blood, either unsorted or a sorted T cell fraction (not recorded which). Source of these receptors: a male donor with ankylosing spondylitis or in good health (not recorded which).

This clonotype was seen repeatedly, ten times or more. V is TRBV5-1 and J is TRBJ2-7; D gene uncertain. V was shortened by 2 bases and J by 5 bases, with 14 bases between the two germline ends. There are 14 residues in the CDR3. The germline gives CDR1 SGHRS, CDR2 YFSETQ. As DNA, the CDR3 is TGCGCCAGCAGCTTTCTTTCGGAACCCCACGAGCAGTACTTC. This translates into CASSFLSEPHEQYF.

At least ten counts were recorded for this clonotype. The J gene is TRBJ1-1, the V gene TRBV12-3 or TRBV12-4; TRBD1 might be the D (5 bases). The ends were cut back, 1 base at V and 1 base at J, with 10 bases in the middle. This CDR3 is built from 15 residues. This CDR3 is CASSLEEGPNTEAFF. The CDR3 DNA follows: TGTGCCAGCAGTTTAGAAGAGGGGCCGAACACTGAAGCTTTCTTT.

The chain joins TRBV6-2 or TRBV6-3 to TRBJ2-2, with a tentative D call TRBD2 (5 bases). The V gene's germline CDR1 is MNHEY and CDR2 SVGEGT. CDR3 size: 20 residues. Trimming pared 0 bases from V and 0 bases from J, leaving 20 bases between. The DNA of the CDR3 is TGTGCCAGCAGTTACTCGAGTTCGTGGGAGCCTATTTCGAACACCGGGGAGCTGTTTTTT. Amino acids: CASSYSSSWEPISNTGELFF.

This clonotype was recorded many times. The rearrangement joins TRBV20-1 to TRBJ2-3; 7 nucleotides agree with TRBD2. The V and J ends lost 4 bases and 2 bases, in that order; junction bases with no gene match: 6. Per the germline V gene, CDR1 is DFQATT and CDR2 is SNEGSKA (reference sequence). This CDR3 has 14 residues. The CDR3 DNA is TGCAGTGCTAAGAGAGCGGGGTACACAGATACGCAGTATTTT. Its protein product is CSAKRAGYTDTQYF.

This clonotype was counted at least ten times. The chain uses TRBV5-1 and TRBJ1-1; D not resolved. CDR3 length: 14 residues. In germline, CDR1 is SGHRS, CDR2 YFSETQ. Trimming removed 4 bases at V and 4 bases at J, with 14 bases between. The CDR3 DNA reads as TGCGCCAGCAGCCCGGACCCCCGGAGCACTGAAGCTTTCTTT. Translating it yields CASSPDPRSTEAFF.

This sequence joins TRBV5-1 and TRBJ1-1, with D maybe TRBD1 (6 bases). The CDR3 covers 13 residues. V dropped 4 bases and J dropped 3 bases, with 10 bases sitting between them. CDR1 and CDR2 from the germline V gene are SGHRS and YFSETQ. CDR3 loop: CASSTRTDTEAFF. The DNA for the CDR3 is TGCGCCAGCAGCACCCGGACAGACACTGAAGCTTTCTTT.

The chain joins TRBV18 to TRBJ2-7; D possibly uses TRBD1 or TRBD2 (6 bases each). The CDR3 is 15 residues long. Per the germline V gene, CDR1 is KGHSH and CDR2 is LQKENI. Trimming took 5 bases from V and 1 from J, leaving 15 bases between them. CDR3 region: CASSVGGGESYEQYF. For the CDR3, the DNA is TGTGCCAGCTCAGTCGGGGGCGGGGAGTCCTACGAGCAGTACTTC.

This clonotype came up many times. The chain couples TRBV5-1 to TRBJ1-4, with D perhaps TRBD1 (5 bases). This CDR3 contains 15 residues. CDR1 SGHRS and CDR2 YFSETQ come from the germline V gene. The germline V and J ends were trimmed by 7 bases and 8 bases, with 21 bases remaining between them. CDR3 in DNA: TGCGCCAGCGCCAATGAAGGGACGGGTTCGGAAAAACTGTTTTTT. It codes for CASANEGTGSEKLFF.

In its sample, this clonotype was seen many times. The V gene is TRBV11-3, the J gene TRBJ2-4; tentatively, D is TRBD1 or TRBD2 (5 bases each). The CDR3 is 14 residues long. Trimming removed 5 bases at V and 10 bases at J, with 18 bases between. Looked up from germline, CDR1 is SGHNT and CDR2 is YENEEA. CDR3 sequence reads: CASSPDGTVIIQYF. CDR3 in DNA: TGTGCCAGCAGCCCAGACGGGACGGTGATTATTCAGTACTTC. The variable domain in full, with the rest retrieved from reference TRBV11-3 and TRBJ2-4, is EAGVVQSPRYKIIEKKQPVAFWCNPISGHNTLYWYLQNLGQGPELLIRYENEEAVDDSQLPKDRFSAERLKGVDSTLKIQPAELGDSAVYLCASSPDGTVIIQYFGAGTRLSVL.

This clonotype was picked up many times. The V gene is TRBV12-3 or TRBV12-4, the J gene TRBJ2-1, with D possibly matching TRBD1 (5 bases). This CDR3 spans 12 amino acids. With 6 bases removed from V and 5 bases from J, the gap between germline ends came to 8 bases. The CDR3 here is CASSQTDNEQFF. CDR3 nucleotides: TGTGCCAGCAGCCAGACAGACAATGAGCAGTTCTTC.

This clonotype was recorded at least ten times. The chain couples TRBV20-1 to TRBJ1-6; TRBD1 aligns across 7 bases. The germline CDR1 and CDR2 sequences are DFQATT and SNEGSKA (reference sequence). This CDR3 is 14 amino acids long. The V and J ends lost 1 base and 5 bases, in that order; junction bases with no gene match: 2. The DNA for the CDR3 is TGCAGTGCTAGAGTAGACAGGGATAATTCACCCCTCCACTTT. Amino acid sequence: CSARVDRDNSPLHF.

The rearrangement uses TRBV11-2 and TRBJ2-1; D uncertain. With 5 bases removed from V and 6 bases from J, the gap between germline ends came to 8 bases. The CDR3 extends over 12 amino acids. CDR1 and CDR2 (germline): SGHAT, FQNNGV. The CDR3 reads CASSPPGNEQFF. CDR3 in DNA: TGTGCCAGCAGCCCGCCGGGCAATGAGCAGTTCTTC. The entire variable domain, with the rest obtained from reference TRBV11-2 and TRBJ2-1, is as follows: EAGVAQSPRYKIIEKRQSVAFWCNPISGHATLYWYQQILGQGPKLLIQFQNNGVVDDSQLPKDRFSAERLKGVDSTLKIQPAKLEDSAVYLCASSPPGNEQFFGPGTRLTVL.

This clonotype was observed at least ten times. The CDR3 here is CASSLRGQASKSYEQYF. Here the CDR3 DNA reads TGTGCCAGCAGCCTCAGAGGACAGGCCTCTAAGTCCTACGAGCAGTACTTC. This chain links TRBV4-2 with TRBJ2-7, with 7 bases identical to TRBD1. J gave up 1 base and V 4 bases, and 13 bases lay outside the gene matches. CDR3 length equals 17 residues. Germline V lookup: CDR1 LGHNA, CDR2 YNFKEQ.

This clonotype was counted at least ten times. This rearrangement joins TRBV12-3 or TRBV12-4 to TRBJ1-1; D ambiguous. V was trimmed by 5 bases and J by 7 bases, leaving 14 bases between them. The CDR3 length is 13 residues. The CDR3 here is CASSGRRLNEAFF. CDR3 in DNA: TGTGCCAGCAGTGGGCGCCGGCTCAATGAAGCTTTCTTT.

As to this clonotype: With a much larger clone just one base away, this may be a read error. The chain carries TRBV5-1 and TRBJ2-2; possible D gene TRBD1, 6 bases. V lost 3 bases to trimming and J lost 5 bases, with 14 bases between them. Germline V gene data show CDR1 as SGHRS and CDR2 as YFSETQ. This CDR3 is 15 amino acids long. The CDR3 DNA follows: TGCGCCAGCAGCTCACTACTGGGGGCGACCGGGGAGCTGTTTTTT. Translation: CASSSLLGATGELFF.

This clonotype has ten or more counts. The CDR3 region has the DNA TGCAGTGCTAGAACCAGGACACCCTTTTCCTACGAGCAGTACTTC. The encoded protein is CSARTRTPFSYEQYF. V is TRBV20-1 and J is TRBJ2-7, with D possibly matching TRBD1 (5 bases). CDR3 length: 15 residues. V lost 2 bases and J 1 base, leaving 15 bases between the germline ends. Germline-derived CDR1 and CDR2 are DFQATT and SNEGSKA (reference sequence).

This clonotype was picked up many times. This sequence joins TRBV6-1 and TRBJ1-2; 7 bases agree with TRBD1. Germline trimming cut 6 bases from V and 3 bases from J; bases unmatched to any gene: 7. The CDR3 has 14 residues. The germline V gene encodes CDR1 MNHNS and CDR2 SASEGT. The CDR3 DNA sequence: TGTGCCAGCAGACCGGGACAGCTTTACTATGGCTACACCTTC. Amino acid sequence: CASRPGQLYYGYTF.

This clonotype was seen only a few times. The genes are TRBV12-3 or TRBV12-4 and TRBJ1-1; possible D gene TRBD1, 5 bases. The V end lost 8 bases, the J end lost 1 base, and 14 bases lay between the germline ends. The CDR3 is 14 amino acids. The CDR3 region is CASQLYRTNTEAFF. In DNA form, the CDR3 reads TGTGCCAGCCAATTGTACAGGACGAACACTGAAGCTTTCTTT.

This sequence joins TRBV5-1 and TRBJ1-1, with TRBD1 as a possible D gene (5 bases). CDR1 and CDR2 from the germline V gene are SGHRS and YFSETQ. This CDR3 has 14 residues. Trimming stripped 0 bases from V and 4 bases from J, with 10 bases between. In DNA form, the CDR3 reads TGCGCCAGCAGCTTGGGGGTCCAGGGCACTGAAGCTTTCTTT. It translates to CASSLGVQGTEAFF.

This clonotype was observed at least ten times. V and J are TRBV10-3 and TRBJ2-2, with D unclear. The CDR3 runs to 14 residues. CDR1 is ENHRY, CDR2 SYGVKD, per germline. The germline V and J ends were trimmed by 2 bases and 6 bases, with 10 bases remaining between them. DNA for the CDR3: TGTGCCATCAGTGAGCGCGAGTTATCCGGGGAGCTGTTTTTT. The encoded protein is CAISERELSGELFF.

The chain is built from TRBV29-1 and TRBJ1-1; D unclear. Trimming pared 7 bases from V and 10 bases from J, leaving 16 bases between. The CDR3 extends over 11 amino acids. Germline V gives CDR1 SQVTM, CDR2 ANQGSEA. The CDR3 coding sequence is TGCAGCGCAAACCCACGAGGTCGAGCTTTCTTT. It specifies CSANPRGRAFF.

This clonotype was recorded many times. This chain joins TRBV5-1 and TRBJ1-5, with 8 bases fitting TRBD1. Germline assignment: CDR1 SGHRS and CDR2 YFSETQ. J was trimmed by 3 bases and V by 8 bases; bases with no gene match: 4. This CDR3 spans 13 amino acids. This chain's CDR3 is CASRQGNNQPQHF. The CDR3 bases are TGCGCCAGTCGACAGGGGAACAATCAGCCCCAGCATTTT. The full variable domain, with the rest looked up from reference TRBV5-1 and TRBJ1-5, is KAGVTQTPRYLIKTRGQQVTLSCSPISGHRSVSWYQQTPGQGLQFLFEYFSETQRNKGNFPGRFSGRQFSNSRSEMNVSTLELGDSALYLCASRQGNNQPQHFGDGTRLSIL.

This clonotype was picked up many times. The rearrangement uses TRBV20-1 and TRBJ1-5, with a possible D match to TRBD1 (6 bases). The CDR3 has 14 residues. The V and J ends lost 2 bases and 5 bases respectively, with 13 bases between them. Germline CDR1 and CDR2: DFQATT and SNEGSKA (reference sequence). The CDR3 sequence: CSARRGASDQPQHF. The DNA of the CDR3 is TGCAGTGCTAGACGGGGGGCCTCGGATCAGCCCCAGCATTTT.

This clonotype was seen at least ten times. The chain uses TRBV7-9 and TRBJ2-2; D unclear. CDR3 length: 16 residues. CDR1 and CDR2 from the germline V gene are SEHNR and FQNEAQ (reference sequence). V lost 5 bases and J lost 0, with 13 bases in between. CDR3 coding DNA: TGTGCCAGCAGCCGCTTGATAAGTACGAACACCGGGGAGCTGTTTTTT. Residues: CASSRLISTNTGELFF. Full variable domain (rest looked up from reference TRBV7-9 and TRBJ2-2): DTGVSQNPRHKITKRGQNVTFRCDPISEHNRLYWYRQTLGQGPEFLTYFQNEAQLEKSRLLSDRFSAERPKGSFSTLEIQRTEQGDSAMYLCASSRLISTNTGELFFGEGSRLTVL.

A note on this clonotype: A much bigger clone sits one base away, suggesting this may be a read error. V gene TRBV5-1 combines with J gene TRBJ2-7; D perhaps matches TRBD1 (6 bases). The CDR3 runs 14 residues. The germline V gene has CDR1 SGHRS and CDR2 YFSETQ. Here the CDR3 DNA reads TGCGCCAGCAGCTCAGCGACAGGAACCTACGAGCAGTGCTTC. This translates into CASSSATGTYEQCF.

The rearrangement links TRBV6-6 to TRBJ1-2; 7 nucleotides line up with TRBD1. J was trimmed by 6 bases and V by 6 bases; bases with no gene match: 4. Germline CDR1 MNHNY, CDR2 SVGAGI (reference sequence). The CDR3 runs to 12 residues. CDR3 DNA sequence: TGTGCCAGCAGCGGACAGGTGGATGGCTACACCTTC. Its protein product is CASSGQVDGYTF.

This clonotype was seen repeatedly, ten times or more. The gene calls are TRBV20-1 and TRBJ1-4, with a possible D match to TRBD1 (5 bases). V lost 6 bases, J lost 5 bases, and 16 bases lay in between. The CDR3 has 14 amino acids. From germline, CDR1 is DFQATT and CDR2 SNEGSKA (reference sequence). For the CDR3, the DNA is TGCAGTGCCCGGCGGGGGACCCCCAATGAAAAACTGTTTTTT. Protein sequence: CSARRGTPNEKLFF.

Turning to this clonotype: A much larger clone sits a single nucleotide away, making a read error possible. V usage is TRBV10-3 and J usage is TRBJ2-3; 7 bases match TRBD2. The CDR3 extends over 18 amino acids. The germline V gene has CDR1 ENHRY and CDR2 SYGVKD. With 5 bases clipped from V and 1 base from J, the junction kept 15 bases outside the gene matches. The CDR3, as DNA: TGTGCCATCAGTTCCTCACCAACTCGGGGGGTAGGCACAGATACGCAGTATTTT. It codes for CAISSSPTRGVGTDTQYF.

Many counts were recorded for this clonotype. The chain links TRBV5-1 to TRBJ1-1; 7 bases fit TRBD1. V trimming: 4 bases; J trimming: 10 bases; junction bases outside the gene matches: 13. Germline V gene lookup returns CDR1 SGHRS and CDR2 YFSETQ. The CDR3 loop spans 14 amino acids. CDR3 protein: CASSTPTGDVGAFF. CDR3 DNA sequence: TGCGCCAGCAGCACACCAACAGGGGACGTAGGAGCTTTCTTT.

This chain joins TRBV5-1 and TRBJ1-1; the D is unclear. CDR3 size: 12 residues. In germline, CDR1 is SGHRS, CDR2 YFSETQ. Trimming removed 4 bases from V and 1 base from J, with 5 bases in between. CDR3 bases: TGCGCCAGCAGCCTAAGGAACACTGAAGCTTTCTTT. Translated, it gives CASSLRNTEAFF.

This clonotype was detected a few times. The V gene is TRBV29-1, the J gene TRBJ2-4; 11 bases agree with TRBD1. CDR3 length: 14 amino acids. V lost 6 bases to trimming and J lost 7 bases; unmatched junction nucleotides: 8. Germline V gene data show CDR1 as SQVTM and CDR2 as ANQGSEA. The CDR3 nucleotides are TGCAGCGTCGGGACAGGGGGTGGTATGAACATTCAGTACTTC. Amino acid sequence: CSVGTGGGMNIQYF.

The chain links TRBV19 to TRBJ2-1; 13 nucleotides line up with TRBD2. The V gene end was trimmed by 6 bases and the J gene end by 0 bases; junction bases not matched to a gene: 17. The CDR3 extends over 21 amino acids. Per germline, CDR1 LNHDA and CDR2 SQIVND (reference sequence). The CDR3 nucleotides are TGTGCCAGTAGACTGACCCATCTGGGACTAGCGGGGATAGGCTCCTACAATGAGCAGTTCTTC. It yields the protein CASRLTHLGLAGIGSYNEQFF.